Listed below are T cell receptor beta chains from one sample, sequenced in a study of T cell clonotyping in hematopoietic cell transplantation. Profiled with immunoSEQ multiplex PCR; TCRdb holds only in-frame clones, not every one. The sample carries 5,700 or so clones, 66% recorded once. The sequencing used PBMCs, collected 180 days after allogeneic stem cell transplant. The origin of the receptors is a male patient aged 50 to 59 who had an allogeneic stem cell transplant from an unrelated donor, so the T cells may come from the graft donor. Some clones in this sample may be carry-over from other donors' samples. Both conserved end residues are part of each CDR3.

J gene: -
V gene: TRBV30
CDR3 protein: CAWSGYTRDTNYEQYF

J gene: TRBJ1-4
V gene: TRBV30
CDR3 protein: CAWSVGTNEKLFF

J gene: TRBJ2-5
V gene: TRBV18
CDR3 protein: CASSKDEGETQYF

J gene: TRBJ2-7
V gene: TRBV27
CDR3 protein: CASSVSSYEQYF

J gene: TRBJ1-6
V gene: TRBV30
CDR3 protein: CAWSAAEPLPLHF

J gene: TRBJ2-1
V gene: TRBV7-2
CDR3 protein: CATLAGLSYNEQFF

J gene: TRBJ1-5
V gene: TRBV5-6
CDR3 protein: CASSRRGASNQPQHF

J gene: TRBJ2-2
V gene: TRBV4-1
CDR3 protein: CASSQVRANTGELFF

J gene: TRBJ2-5
V gene: TRBV5-6
CDR3 protein: CASRGSGEIQETQYF

J gene: TRBJ2-3
V gene: TRBV5-1
CDR3 protein: CASSPRGNTQYF

J gene: TRBJ1-1
V gene: TRBV4-3
CDR3 protein: CASSQFAGTGGAGTEAFF

J gene: TRBJ2-3
V gene: TRBV29-1
CDR3 protein: CSVEGGNTDTQYF

J gene: TRBJ1-2
V gene: TRBV28
CDR3 protein: CASSSQGIYGYTF

J gene: TRBJ2-7
V gene: TRBV5-4
CDR3 protein: CASSPPPSGSYHEQYF

J gene: TRBJ2-5
V gene: TRBV15
CDR3 protein: CATSTTGGQETQYF

J gene: TRBJ1-2
V gene: TRBV6-1
CDR3 protein: CASSEIGGKSYGYTF

J gene: TRBJ2-7
V gene: TRBV2
CDR3 protein: CASSAPFVPEQYF

J gene: TRBJ2-7
V gene: TRBV4-3
CDR3 protein: CASSQAVTRDEQYF

J gene: TRBJ2-5
V gene: TRBV4-2
CDR3 protein: CASSQERGAQETQYF

J gene: TRBJ2-7
V gene: TRBV7-9
CDR3 protein: CASSLGQGGARGYEQYF

J gene: TRBJ2-6
V gene: TRBV30
CDR3 protein: CAFLRDRARSGANVLTF

J gene: TRBJ1-2
V gene: TRBV7-2
CDR3 protein: CASSFEGNYGYTF

J gene: TRBJ2-7
V gene: TRBV6-5
CDR3 protein: CASSYSNDFDSYEQYF

J gene: TRBJ1-2
V gene: TRBV30
CDR3 protein: CAWSVRQGGYGYTF

J gene: TRBJ1-1
V gene: TRBV19
CDR3 protein: CASRDSLNTEAFF

J gene: TRBJ1-1
V gene: TRBV6-5
CDR3 protein: CASSYYPNRGLEAFF

J gene: TRBJ1-1
V gene: TRBV7-2
CDR3 protein: CASSLGRTEGAFF